This entry is about one T cell receptor (beta chain). The data derive from a study of blood T cell repertoires in COVID-19. On the study more broadly: Acute and convalescent COVID-19 specimens originated in the United States, Italy and Spain.

In the original processing: Amplification with reference gene primers provided the estimates of nucleated cell counts. TCRdb's table, derived via immunoSEQ multiplex PCR, lists solely in-frame clones and lacks some. V, J and clone size derive from that table, while D and trimming were established from the DNA sequence. The sample includes under 200,000 clones, roughly four fifths seen only once; the top ten take around 7.8%. The CDR3 spans 14 residues. The germline gives CDR1 SGHAT, CDR2 FQNNGV. Trimming pared 3 bases from V and 4 bases from J, leaving 10 bases between. Participant age was about 18 to 95 years, and participants resided in fewer than 25 US areas. Either two negative PCRs, clearance, or symptom resolution qualified Cohort 3 donors as recovered.

J is TRBJ1-5 and V is TRBV11-2; tentatively, D is TRBD1 (5 bases). Source material: PBMCs or T cells enriched from blood (not recorded which). This receptor was taken from a man aged 50 to 60 who had recovered from COVID-19. DNA for the CDR3: TGTGCCAGCAGCTTGGGGGGAGGGAATCAGCCCCAGCATTTT. It specifies CASSLGGGNQPQHF. The full variable domain, completed using reference TRBV11-2 and TRBJ1-5, is EAGVAQSPRYKIIEKRQSVAFWCNPISGHATLYWYQQILGQGPKLLIQFQNNGVVDDSQLPKDRFSAERLKGVDSTLKIQPAKLEDSAVYLCASSLGGGNQPQHFGDGTRLSIL.